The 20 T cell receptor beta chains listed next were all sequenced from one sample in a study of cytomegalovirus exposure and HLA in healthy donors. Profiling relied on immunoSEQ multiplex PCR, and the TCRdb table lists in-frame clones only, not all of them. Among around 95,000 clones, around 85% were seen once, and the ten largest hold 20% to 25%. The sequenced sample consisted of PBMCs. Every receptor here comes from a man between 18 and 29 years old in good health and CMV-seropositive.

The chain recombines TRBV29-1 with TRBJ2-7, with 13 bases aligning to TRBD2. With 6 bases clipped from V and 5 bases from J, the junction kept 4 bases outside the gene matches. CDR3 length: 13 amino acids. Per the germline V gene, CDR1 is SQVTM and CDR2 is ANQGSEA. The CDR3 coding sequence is TGCAGCGTCCACGGGACTAGCGGGAACGAGCAGTACTTC. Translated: CSVHGTSGNEQYF.

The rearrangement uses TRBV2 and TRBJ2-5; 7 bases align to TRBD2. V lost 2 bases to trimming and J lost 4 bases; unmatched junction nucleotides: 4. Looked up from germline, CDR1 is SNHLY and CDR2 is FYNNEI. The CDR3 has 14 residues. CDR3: CASSESWTRETQYF. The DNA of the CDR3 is TGTGCCAGCAGTGAATCATGGACTAGAGAGACCCAGTACTTC.

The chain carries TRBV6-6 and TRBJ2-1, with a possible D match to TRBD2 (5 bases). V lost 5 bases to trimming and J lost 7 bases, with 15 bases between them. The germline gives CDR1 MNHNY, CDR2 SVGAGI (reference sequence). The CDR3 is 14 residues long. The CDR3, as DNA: TGTGCCAGCAGTCTAACGGACTCCTTAAATGAGCAGTTCTTC. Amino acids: CASSLTDSLNEQFF.

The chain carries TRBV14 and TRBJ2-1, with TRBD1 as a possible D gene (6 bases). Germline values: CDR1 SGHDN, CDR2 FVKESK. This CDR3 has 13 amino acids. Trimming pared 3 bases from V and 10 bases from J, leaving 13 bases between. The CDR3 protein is CASSQLAGTEQFF. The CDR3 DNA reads TGTGCCAGCAGCCAGCTAGCAGGGACAGAGCAGTTCTTC.

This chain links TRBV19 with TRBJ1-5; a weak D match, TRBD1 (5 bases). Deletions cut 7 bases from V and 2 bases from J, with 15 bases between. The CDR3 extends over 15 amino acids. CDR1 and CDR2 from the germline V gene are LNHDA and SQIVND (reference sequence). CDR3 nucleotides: TGTGCCAGTAATCAGGGAAGGGTGGGCAATCAGCCCCAGCATTTT. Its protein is CASNQGRVGNQPQHF.

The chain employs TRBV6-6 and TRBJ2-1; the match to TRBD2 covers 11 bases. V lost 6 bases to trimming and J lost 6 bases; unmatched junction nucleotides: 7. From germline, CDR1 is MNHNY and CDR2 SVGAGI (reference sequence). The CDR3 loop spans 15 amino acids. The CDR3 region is CASSPGLAGGNEQFF. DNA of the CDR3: TGTGCCAGCAGCCCCGGGCTAGCGGGGGGCAATGAGCAGTTCTTC.

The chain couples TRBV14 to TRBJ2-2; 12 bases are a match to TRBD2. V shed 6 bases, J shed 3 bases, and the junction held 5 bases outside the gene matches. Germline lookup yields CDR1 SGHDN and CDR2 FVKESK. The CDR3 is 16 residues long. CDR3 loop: CASRPGTSGYTGELFF. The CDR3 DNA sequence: TGTGCCAGCAGGCCCGGGACTAGCGGGTACACCGGGGAGCTGTTTTTT.

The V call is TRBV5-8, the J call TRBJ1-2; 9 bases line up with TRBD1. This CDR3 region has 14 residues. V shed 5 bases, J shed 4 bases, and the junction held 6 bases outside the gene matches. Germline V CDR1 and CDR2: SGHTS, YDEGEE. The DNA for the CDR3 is TGTGCCAGCAGGCGACAGGGGGTACTCTATGGCTACACCTTC. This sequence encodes CASRRQGVLYGYTF.

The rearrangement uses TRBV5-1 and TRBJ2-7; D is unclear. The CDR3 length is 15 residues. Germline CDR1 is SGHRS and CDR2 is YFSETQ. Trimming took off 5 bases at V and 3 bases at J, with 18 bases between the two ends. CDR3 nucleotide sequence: TGCGCCAGCAGTCTCCAAGGAGCCAGTCACTACGAGCAGTACTTC. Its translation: CASSLQGASHYEQYF.

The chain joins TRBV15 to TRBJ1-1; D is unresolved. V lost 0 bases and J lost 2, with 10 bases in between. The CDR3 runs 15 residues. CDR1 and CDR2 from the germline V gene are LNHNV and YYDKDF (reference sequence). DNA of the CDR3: TGTGCCACCAGCAGAGATACGAGGTCAAACACTGAAGCTTTCTTT. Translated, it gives CATSRDTRSNTEAFF.

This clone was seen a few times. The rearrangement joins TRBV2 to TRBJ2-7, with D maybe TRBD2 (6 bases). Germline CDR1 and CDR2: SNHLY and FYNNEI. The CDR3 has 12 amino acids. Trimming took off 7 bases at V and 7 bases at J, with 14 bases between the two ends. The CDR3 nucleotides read TGTGCCAGCATGGAGGGTGTTTGGGAGCAGTACGTC. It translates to CASMEGVWEQYV.

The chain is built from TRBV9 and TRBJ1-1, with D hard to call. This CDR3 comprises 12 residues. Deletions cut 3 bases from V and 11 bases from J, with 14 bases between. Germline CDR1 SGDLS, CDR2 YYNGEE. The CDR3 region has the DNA TGTGCCAGCAGCGCAGAGGGTACGGAGGCTTTCTTT. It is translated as CASSAEGTEAFF.

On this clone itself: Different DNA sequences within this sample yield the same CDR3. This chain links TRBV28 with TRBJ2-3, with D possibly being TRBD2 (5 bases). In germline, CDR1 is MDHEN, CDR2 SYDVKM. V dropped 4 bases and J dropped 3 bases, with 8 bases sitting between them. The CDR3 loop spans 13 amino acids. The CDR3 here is CASSSGSTDTQYF. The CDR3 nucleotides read TGTGCCAGCAGTTCTGGGAGTACAGATACGCAGTATTTT.

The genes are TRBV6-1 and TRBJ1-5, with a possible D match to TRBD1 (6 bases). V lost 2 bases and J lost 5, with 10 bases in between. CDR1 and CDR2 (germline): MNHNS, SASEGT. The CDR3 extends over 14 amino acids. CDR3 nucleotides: TGTGCCAGCAGTGAAATGGCAGGGGATCAGCCCCAGCATTTT. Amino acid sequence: CASSEMAGDQPQHF.

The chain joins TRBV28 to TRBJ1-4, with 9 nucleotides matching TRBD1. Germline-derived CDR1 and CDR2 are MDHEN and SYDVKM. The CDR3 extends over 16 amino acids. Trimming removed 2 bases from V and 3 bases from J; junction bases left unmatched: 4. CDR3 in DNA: TGTGCCAGCAGTTTAGGGACAGGGTCGTCTAATGAAAAACTGTTTTTT. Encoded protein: CASSLGTGSSNEKLFF.

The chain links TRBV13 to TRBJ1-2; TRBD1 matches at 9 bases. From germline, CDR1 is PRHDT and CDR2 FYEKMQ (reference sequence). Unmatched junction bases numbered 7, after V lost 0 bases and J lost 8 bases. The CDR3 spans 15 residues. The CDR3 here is CASSLGLGTGTGYTF. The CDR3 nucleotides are TGTGCCAGCAGCTTAGGACTAGGGACAGGGACCGGCTACACCTTC.

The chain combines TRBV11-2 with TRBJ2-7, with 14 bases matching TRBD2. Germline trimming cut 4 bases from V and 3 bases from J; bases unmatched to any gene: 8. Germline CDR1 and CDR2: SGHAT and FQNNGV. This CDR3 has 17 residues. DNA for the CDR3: TGTGCCAGCAGCTCTCCGACTAGCGGGAGGGGATACTACGAGCAGTACTTC. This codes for CASSSPTSGRGYYEQYF.

The CDR3 region is CASMREGTDTQYF. The DNA of the CDR3 is TGTGCCAGCATGCGGGAGGGCACAGATACGCAGTATTTT. This rearrangement joins TRBV27 to TRBJ2-3, with TRBD2 identical over 8 bases. Germline V gene data show CDR1 as MNHEY and CDR2 as SMNVEV (reference sequence). This CDR3 is 13 amino acids long. J gave up 1 base and V 7 bases, and 1 base lay outside the gene matches.

The CDR3: CASSLGLQETQYF. The CDR3 DNA follows: TGTGCCAGCAGCTTAGGACTCCAAGAGACCCAGTACTTC. V gene TRBV7-2 combines with J gene TRBJ2-5; D remains unclear. Germline V gives CDR1 SGHTA, CDR2 FQGNSA. The CDR3 runs 13 residues. Between the trimmed V and J ends, which lost 1 base and 1 base, there was a span of 4 bases.

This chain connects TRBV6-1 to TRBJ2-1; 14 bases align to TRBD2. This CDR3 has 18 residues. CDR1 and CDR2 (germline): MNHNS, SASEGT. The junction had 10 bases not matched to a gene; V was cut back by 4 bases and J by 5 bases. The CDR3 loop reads CASSVIPGLAGVHNEQFF. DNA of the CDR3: TGTGCCAGCAGTGTTATTCCGGGACTAGCGGGAGTCCACAATGAGCAGTTCTTC.